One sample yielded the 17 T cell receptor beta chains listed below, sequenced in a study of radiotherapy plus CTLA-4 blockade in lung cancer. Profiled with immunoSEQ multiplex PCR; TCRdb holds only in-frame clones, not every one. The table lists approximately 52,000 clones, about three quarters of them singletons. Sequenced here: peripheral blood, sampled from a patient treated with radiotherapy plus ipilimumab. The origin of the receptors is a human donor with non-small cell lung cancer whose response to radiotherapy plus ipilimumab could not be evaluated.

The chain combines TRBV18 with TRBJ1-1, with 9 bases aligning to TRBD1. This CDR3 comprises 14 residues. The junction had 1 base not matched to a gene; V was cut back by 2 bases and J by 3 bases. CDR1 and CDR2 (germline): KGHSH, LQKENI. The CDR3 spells CASSPGQGHTEAFF. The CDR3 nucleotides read TGTGCCAGCTCACCAGGACAGGGGCACACTGAAGCTTTCTTT.

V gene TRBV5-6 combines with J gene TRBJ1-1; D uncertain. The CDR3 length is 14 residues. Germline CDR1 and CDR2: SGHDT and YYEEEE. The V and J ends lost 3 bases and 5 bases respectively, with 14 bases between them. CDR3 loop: CASSWREGWTEAFF. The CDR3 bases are TGTGCCAGCAGCTGGCGGGAGGGTTGGACTGAAGCTTTCTTT.

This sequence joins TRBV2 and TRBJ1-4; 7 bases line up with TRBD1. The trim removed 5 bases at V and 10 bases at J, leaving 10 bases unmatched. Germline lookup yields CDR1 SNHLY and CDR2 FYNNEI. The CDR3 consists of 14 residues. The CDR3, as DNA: TGTGCCAGCAGTAACCGGGACAGTGAGGGAAAACTGTTTTTT. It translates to CASSNRDSEGKLFF. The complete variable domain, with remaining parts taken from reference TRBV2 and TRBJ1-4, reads EPEVTQTPSHQVTQMGQEVILRCVPISNHLYFYWYRQILGQKVEFLVSFYNNEISEKSEIFDDQFSVERPDGSNFTLKIRSTKLEDSAMYFCASSNRDSEGKLFFGSGTQLSVL.

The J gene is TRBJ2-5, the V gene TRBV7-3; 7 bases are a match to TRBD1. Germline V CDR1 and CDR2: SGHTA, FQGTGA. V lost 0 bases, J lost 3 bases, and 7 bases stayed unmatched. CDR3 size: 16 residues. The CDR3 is CASSLTSQTGKETQYF. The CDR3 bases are TGTGCCAGCAGCTTAACGAGTCAGACAGGGAAAGAGACCCAGTACTTC.

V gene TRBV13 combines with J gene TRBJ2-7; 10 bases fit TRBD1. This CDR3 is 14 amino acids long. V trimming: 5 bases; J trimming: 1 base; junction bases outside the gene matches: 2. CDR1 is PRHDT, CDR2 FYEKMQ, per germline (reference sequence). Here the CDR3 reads CASSRQGASYEQYF. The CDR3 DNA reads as TGTGCCAGCAGCCGACAGGGGGCATCCTACGAGCAGTACTTC.

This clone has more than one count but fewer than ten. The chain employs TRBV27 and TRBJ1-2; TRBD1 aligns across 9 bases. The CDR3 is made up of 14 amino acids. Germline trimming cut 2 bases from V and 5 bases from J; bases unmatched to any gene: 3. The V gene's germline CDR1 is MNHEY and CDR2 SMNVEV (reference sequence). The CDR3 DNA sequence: TGTGCCAGCAGTTTAGGGACAGGGAGTTATGGCTACACCTTC. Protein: CASSLGTGSYGYTF.

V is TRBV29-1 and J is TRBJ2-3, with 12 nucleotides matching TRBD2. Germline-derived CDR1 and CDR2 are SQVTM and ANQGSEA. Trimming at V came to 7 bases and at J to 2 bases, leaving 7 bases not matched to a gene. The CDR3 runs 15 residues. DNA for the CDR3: TGCAGCGCCGCTAGACTAGCGGGGGTCACAGATACGCAGTATTTT. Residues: CSAARLAGVTDTQYF.

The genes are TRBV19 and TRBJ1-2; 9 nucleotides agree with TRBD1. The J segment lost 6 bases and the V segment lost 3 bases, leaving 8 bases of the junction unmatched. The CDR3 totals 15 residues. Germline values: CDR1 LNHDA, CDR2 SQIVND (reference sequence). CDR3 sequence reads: CASSMPLRTGDGYTF. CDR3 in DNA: TGTGCCAGTAGTATGCCTCTCAGGACAGGGGATGGCTACACCTTC.

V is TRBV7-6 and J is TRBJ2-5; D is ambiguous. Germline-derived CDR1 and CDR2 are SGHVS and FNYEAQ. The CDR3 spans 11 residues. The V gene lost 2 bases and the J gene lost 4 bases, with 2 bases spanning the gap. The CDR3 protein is CASSLLETQYF. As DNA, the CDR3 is TGTGCCAGCAGCTTACTAGAGACCCAGTACTTC.

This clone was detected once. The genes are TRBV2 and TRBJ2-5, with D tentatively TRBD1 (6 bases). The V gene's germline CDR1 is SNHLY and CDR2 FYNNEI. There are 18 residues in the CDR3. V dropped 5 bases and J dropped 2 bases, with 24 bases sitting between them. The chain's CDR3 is CASSFPAFLTGPQETQYF. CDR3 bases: TGTGCCAGCAGTTTCCCTGCCTTTTTGACAGGACCACAAGAGACCCAGTACTTC.

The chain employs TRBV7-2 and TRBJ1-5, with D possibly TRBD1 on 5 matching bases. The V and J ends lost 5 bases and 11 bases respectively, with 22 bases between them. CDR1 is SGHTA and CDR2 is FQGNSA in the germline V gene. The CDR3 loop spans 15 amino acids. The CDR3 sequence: CASSPLGLLLETQHF. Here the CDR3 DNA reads TGTGCCAGCAGCCCACTGGGACTACTTCTCGAAACCCAGCATTTT. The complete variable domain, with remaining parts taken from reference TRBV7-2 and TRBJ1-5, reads GAGVSQSPSNKVTEKGKDVELRCDPISGHTALYWYRQSLGQGLEFLIYFQGNSAPDKSGLPSDRFSAERTGGSVSTLTIQRTQQEDSAVYLCASSPLGLLLETQHFGDGTRLSIL.

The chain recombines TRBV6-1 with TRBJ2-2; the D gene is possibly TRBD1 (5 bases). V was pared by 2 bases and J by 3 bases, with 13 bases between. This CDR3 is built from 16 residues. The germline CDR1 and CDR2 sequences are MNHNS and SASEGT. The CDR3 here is CASSEIGVQDTGELFF. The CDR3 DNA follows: TGTGCCAGCAGTGAAATAGGGGTTCAGGACACCGGGGAGCTGTTTTTT.

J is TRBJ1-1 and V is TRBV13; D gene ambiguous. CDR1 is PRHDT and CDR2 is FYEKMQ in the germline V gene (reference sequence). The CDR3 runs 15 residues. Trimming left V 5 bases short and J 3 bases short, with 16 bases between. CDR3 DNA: TGTGCCAGCAGCCGGTGGGGTCTCGGGGACACTGAAGCTTTCTTT. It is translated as CASSRWGLGDTEAFF.

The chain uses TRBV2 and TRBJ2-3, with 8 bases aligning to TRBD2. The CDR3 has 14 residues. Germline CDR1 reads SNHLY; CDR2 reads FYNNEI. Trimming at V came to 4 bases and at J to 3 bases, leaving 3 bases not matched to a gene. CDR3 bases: TGTGCCAGCAGTGTCGGGGGGGCAACAGATACGCAGTATTTT. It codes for CASSVGGATDTQYF. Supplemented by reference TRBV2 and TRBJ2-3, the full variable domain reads EPEVTQTPSHQVTQMGQEVILRCVPISNHLYFYWYRQILGQKVEFLVSFYNNEISEKSEIFDDQFSVERPDGSNFTLKIRSTKLEDSAMYFCASSVGGATDTQYFGPGTRLTVL.

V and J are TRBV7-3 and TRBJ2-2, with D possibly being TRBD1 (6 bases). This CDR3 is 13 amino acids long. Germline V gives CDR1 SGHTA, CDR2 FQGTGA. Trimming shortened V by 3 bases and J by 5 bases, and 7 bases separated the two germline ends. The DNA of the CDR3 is TGTGCCAGCAGCTTCGGACAGACCGGGGAGCTGTTTTTT. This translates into CASSFGQTGELFF.

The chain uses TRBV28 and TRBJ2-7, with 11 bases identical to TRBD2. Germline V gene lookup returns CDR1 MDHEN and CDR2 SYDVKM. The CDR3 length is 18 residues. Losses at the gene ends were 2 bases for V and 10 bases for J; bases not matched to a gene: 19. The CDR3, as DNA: TGTGCCAGCAGTTTAACTAACTCCCCCGGGACTAGCGGATATTTTCAGTACTTC. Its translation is CASSLTNSPGTSGYFQYF.

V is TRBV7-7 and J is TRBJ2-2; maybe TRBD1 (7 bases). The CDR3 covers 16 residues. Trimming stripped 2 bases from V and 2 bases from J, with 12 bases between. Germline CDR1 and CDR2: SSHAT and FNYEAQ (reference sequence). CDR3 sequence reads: CASSLSGGLNTGELFF. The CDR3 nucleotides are TGTGCCAGCAGCTTATCAGGGGGACTTAACACCGGGGAGCTGTTTTTT.